The 26 T cell receptor beta chains below come from one sample, sequenced in a study of vaccination and CD4 T cells after COVID-19. As to treatment: approximately 9-day PBMC culture with coronavirus spike peptide pools or control peptides (ViraFEST assay). These TCRs' antigens remain unknown. An Oncomine TCR Beta short-read assay was used to sequence the DNA from cultured CD4+ T cells. TCRdb used MiXCR to reprocess the PCR reads, holding one entry per CDR3 protein. The sample comprises approximately 22,000 distinct CDR3 sequences, 38% of which are singletons, and 18% rests with the top ten. Source: CD4+ T cells from blood, cultured in vitro, taken before SARS-CoV-2 vaccination. The receptor source for this set is a human donor who received a COVID-19 vaccine.

The V call is TRBV20-1, the J call TRBJ2-5; TRBD2 matches at 9 bases. The J segment lost 3 bases and the V segment lost 5 bases, leaving 10 bases of the junction unmatched. The CDR3 totals 15 residues. The germline V gene encodes CDR1 DFQATT and CDR2 SNEGSKA (reference sequence). The CDR3 DNA reads as TGCAGTGCTGAGGGTGAGCGGGGGGCCGAAGAGACCCAGTACTTC. Translating gives CSAEGERGAEETQYF.

This clonotype came up a few times. This rearrangement joins TRBV23-1 to TRBJ1-2, with TRBD1 identical over 7 bases. TRBV23-1 is an open reading frame whose function is uncertain. V shed 0 bases and J 5 bases; nucleotides not matched to a gene: 3. The CDR3 consists of 14 residues. As DNA, the CDR3 is TGCGCCAGCAGTCAATCTCAGGGGGAGTATGGCTACACCTTC. Its translation: CASSQSQGEYGYTF.

The chain uses TRBV6-1 and TRBJ2-5; D gene uncertain. The CDR3 sequence is 13 residues long. The V gene's germline CDR1 is MNHNS and CDR2 SASEGT. The V gene lost 6 bases and the J gene lost 4 bases, with 12 bases spanning the gap. The CDR3 protein is CASRAGWGETQYF. For the CDR3, the DNA is TGTGCCAGCAGAGCCGGGTGGGGAGAGACCCAGTACTTC.

This clonotype appeared a few times. The J gene is TRBJ1-2, the V gene TRBV19; D not certain. Germline loops: CDR1 LNHDA, CDR2 SQIVND (reference sequence). Trimming left V 3 bases short and J 0 bases short, with 11 bases between. This CDR3 contains 15 residues. This CDR3 reads CASSIRPFPNYGYTF. In DNA form, the CDR3 reads TGTGCCAGTAGTATTCGACCCTTCCCTAACTATGGCTACACCTTC.

The rearrangement joins TRBV12-3 or TRBV12-4 to TRBJ1-2; 9 bases align to TRBD1. The CDR3 runs to 15 residues. V gave up 7 bases and J gave up 8 bases; unmatched junction bases: 14. The CDR3 reads CASNSGTGYVGGYTF. The CDR3 coding sequence is TGTGCCAGCAATAGCGGGACAGGGTATGTAGGGGGCTACACCTTC.

The CDR3 coding sequence is TGTGCCAGCACGGGAGTAGCGGGGGGGCCGGACCAGTACTTC. This translates into CASTGVAGGPDQYF. The rearrangement joins TRBV5-6 to TRBJ2-5; 11 bases agree with TRBD2. Trimming removed 6 bases from V and 10 bases from J; junction bases left unmatched: 11. The germline V gene has CDR1 SGHDT and CDR2 YYEEEE. The CDR3 totals 14 residues. The full variable domain, with the rest looked up from reference TRBV5-6 and TRBJ2-5, is DAGVTQSPTHLIKTRGQQVTLRCSPKSGHDTVSWYQQALGQGPQFIFQYYEEEERQRGNFPDRFSGHQFPNYSSELNVNALLLGDSALYLCASTGVAGGPDQYFGPGTRLLVL.

This clonotype was seen only a few times. This chain links TRBV12-3 or TRBV12-4 with TRBJ1-6; D might be TRBD1 (6 bases). V was shortened by 0 bases and J by 5 bases, with 11 bases between the two germline ends. The CDR3 totals 16 residues. In nucleotides, the CDR3 is TGTGCCAGCAGTTTAGCGCCCACAGGGAATAATTCACCCCTCCACTTT. It encodes CASSLAPTGNNSPLHF.

The chain is built from TRBV6-1 and TRBJ1-5; 7 bases fit TRBD1. V shed 5 bases, J shed 5 bases, and the junction held 9 bases outside the gene matches. This CDR3 has 15 amino acids. Germline assignment: CDR1 MNHNS and CDR2 SASEGT. The CDR3 loop reads CASSRDSEVDQPQHF. The CDR3 DNA reads as TGTGCCAGCAGTAGGGACAGCGAGGTCGATCAGCCCCAGCATTTT.

The gene calls are TRBV29-1 and TRBJ2-7, with 16 bases that match TRBD2. The CDR3 spans 15 residues. Germline V lookup: CDR1 SQVTM, CDR2 ANQGSEA. V was pared by 6 bases and J by 6 bases, with 8 bases of the junction left unmatched. CDR3 loop: CSVAGTSGGAPEQYF. CDR3 DNA sequence: TGCAGCGTCGCCGGGACTAGCGGGGGGGCGCCCGAGCAGTACTTC.

The chain employs TRBV20-1 and TRBJ2-7; perhaps D is TRBD1 or TRBD2 (5 bases each). Trimming took off 2 bases at V and 6 bases at J, with 20 bases between the two ends. The CDR3 length is 15 residues. Germline V CDR1 and CDR2: DFQATT, SNEGSKA (reference sequence). The CDR3 reads CSARTGVGTQAEQYF. The DNA of the CDR3 is TGCAGTGCTAGAACCGGTGTAGGGACCCAGGCCGAGCAGTACTTC.

The rearrangement links TRBV28 to TRBJ2-7; 7 bases are shared with TRBD2. Germline CDR1 is MDHEN and CDR2 is SYDVKM. The trim removed 2 bases at V and 0 bases at J, leaving 7 bases unmatched. This CDR3 is built from 16 residues. CDR3 region: CASSLDGGYRSYEQYF. The CDR3 DNA is TGTGCCAGCAGTTTAGACGGGGGGTACCGCTCCTACGAGCAGTACTTC. Together with reference TRBV28 and TRBJ2-7, the CDR3 gives the full variable domain: DVKVTQSSRYLVKRTGEKVFLECVQDMDHENMFWYRQDPGLGLRLIYFSYDVKMKEKGDIPEGYSVSREKKERFSLILESASTNQTSMYLCASSLDGGYRSYEQYFGPGTRLTVT.

This sequence joins TRBV10-3 and TRBJ1-4; D remains unclear. Trimming stripped 1 base from V and 7 bases from J, with 10 bases between. The V gene's germline CDR1 is ENHRY and CDR2 SYGVKD. The CDR3 totals 14 residues. The CDR3 DNA reads as TGTGCCATCAGTGAGTTTGGTGGCGGTGAAAAACTGTTTTTT. Encoded protein: CAISEFGGGEKLFF.

This chain connects TRBV20-1 to TRBJ1-1; maybe TRBD1 (5 bases). This CDR3 is built from 17 residues. Germline V gene data show CDR1 as DFQATT and CDR2 as SNEGSKA (reference sequence). V was pared by 1 base and J by 3 bases, with 21 bases between. The CDR3 region has the DNA TGCAGTGCTAGAGCCCCAGGGCAGCGGGAGACAGACACTGAAGCTTTCTTT. It specifies CSARAPGQRETDTEAFF.

By its share, this clonotype is medium-sized. This sequence joins TRBV20-1 and TRBJ1-1, with TRBD1 identical over 10 bases. The length of the CDR3 is 12 residues. The germline V gene has CDR1 DFQATT and CDR2 SNEGSKA (reference sequence). V lost 6 bases to trimming and J lost 11 bases; unmatched junction nucleotides: 9. The CDR3 nucleotides are TGCAGTGCCAGACAGGGGGCGGCTTGGGCTTTCTTT. Its protein product is CSARQGAAWAFF.

The chain recombines TRBV2 with TRBJ1-6, with a possible D match to TRBD1 (5 bases). With 6 bases removed from V and 0 bases from J, the gap between germline ends came to 15 bases. CDR3 length: 17 amino acids. The germline V gene encodes CDR1 SNHLY and CDR2 FYNNEI. This chain's CDR3 is CASSPLGPSSYNSPLHF. CDR3 bases: TGTGCCAGCAGCCCTCTGGGACCTAGCTCCTATAATTCACCCCTCCACTTT.

The genes are TRBV19 and TRBJ1-2; tentative D call: TRBD1 (6 bases). CDR1 LNHDA and CDR2 SQIVND come from the germline V gene (reference sequence). CDR3 length: 15 amino acids. The V gene lost 7 bases and the J gene lost 4 bases, with 19 bases spanning the gap. The CDR3 protein is CASNMRQGYFYGYTF. For the CDR3, the DNA is TGTGCCAGTAATATGAGGCAGGGGTATTTCTATGGCTACACCTTC.

The rearrangement links TRBV19 to TRBJ2-4, with TRBD2 as a possible D gene (5 bases). The V gene's germline CDR1 is LNHDA and CDR2 SQIVND (reference sequence). The length of the CDR3 is 12 residues. The ends were cut back, 3 bases at V and 9 bases at J, with 9 bases in the middle. The CDR3 DNA sequence: TGTGCCAGTAGTATGAGGGTTTCCATTCAGTACTTC. Translated, it gives CASSMRVSIQYF.

The genes are TRBV9 and TRBJ1-3, with 9 bases matching TRBD1. The CDR3 totals 14 residues. Germline V gene data show CDR1 as SGDLS and CDR2 as YYNGEE. Germline trimming cut 4 bases from V and 8 bases from J; bases unmatched to any gene: 7. DNA for the CDR3: TGTGCCAGCAGCCCCCGGACAGGGGATGACACCATATATTTT. It specifies CASSPRTGDDTIYF.

The chain combines TRBV5-6 with TRBJ1-1; TRBD1 matches 9 bases. The CDR3 covers 16 residues. Germline-derived CDR1 and CDR2 are SGHDT and YYEEEE. Trimming removed 6 bases from V and 5 bases from J; junction bases left unmatched: 14. The CDR3 sequence is CASTFRGTGFRTEAFF. CDR3 bases: TGTGCCAGCACCTTTCGCGGGACAGGGTTTAGGACTGAAGCTTTCTTT.

The rearrangement uses TRBV24-1 and TRBJ1-2; D uncertain. The CDR3 is 12 amino acids. Germline V gives CDR1 KGHDR, CDR2 SFDVKD. V gave up 7 bases and J gave up 4 bases, with 9 bases separating them. The DNA for the CDR3 is TGTGCCACCAGCCGACTGGGCTATGGCTACACCTTC. This codes for CATSRLGYGYTF.

This chain uses TRBV19 with TRBJ2-1; 13 bases fit TRBD2. J gave up 4 bases and V 5 bases, and 5 bases lay outside the gene matches. CDR3 size: 16 residues. In germline, CDR1 is LNHDA, CDR2 SQIVND (reference sequence). CDR3 sequence reads: CASSSRTSGGYNEQFF. The CDR3 DNA sequence: TGTGCCAGTAGTTCCAGGACTAGCGGGGGTTACAATGAGCAGTTCTTC.

The chain combines TRBV10-3 with TRBJ1-2; D is perhaps TRBD1 (5 bases). The V gene's germline CDR1 is ENHRY and CDR2 SYGVKD. The CDR3 is 14 amino acids. V was shortened by 4 bases and J by 3 bases, with 12 bases between the two germline ends. The CDR3 DNA sequence: TGTGCCATCAGTGTGGGGGGTATGGACTATGGCTACACCTTC. This codes for CAISVGGMDYGYTF.

There are a few counts of this clonotype. The V gene is TRBV6-1, the J gene TRBJ1-2; D is unresolved. The V and J ends lost 1 base and 5 bases respectively, with 8 bases between them. CDR1 and CDR2 from the germline V gene are MNHNS and SASEGT. This CDR3 comprises 13 residues. The CDR3 bases are TGTGCCAGCAGTGAAGGGTTTTTATATGGCTACACCTTC. Translating gives CASSEGFLYGYTF.

The V and J genes are TRBV4-2 and TRBJ2-7; 8 bases map to TRBD1. CDR3 length: 16 amino acids. Per germline, CDR1 LGHNA and CDR2 YNFKEQ. Unmatched junction bases numbered 10, after V lost 0 bases and J lost 6 bases. CDR3: CASSQDRRTGIFEQYF. The CDR3, as DNA: TGTGCCAGCAGCCAAGACCGAAGGACAGGGATCTTCGAGCAGTACTTC.

A few counts support this clonotype. The chain is built from TRBV29-1 and TRBJ1-1; the D gene is possibly TRBD1 (5 bases). Germline values: CDR1 SQVTM, CDR2 ANQGSEA. V was cut by 0 bases and J by 9 bases, with 11 bases left in between. The CDR3 spans 12 residues. CDR3 nucleotide sequence: TGCAGCGTTGAAGACAAGGGGCGGAAAGCTTTCTTT. Translated: CSVEDKGRKAFF.

V gene TRBV20-1 combines with J gene TRBJ2-2; 15 positions agree with TRBD2. J lost 2 bases, V lost 3 bases, and 7 bases had no gene match. In germline, CDR1 is DFQATT, CDR2 SNEGSKA (reference sequence). The CDR3 is made up of 18 amino acids. The CDR3 DNA is TGCAGTGCTAGGGCCCCGGGACTAGCGGGGGGTAACACCGGGGAGCTGTTTTTT. This codes for CSARAPGLAGGNTGELFF.